A single sample gave rise to the 3 T cell receptor beta chains below, sequenced in a study of control samples from healthy donors and cancer patients. Data came from immunoSEQ multiplex PCR; TCRdb stores just in-frame clones and leaves some out. The repertoire holds tens of thousands of clones, with approximately 82% as singletons. Sequences were obtained from blood. All receptors come from an older woman in good health.

The V and J genes are TRBV19 and TRBJ2-3, with no clear D. Germline CDR1 reads LNHDA; CDR2 reads SQIVND (reference sequence). Trimming removed 3 bases from V and 0 bases from J, with 7 bases in between. The CDR3 has 14 amino acids. CDR3 nucleotides: TGTGCCAGTAGTATTAAAGCCAGCACAGATACGCAGTATTTT. It is translated as CASSIKASTDTQYF.

This chain links TRBV5-4 with TRBJ2-3; no definite D call. The germline CDR1 and CDR2 sequences are SGHNT and YYREEE (reference sequence). The CDR3 consists of 15 residues. V lost 4 bases, J lost 0 bases, and 12 bases lay in between. CDR3 loop: CASSVDKSSTDTQYF. The DNA for the CDR3 is TGTGCCAGCAGCGTCGACAAATCTAGCACAGATACGCAGTATTTT.

This clone appeared once. The sample has other DNA sequences that encode this CDR3 too. CDR3 bases: TGTGCTAGTGGTTTGGGACTAGAGACCCAGTACTTC. This encodes CASGLGLETQYF. V is TRBV12-5 and J is TRBJ2-5; D gene ambiguous. CDR1 is LGHNT, CDR2 FRNRAP, per germline. Trimming left V 1 base short and J 4 bases short, with 4 bases between. CDR3 size: 12 residues.